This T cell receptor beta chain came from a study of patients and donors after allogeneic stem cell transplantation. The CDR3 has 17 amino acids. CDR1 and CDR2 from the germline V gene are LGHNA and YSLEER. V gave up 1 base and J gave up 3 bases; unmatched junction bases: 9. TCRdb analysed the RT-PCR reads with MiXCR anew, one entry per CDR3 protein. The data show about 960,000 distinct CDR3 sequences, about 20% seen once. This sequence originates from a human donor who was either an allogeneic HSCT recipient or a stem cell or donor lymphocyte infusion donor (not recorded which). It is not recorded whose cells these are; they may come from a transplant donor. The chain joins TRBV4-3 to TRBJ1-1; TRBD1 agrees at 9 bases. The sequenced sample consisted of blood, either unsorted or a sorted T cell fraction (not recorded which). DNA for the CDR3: TGCGCCAGCAGCCAAGGCGGGACAGGGTGGGGTGACACTGAAGCTTTCTTT. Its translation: CASSQGGTGWGDTEAFF.